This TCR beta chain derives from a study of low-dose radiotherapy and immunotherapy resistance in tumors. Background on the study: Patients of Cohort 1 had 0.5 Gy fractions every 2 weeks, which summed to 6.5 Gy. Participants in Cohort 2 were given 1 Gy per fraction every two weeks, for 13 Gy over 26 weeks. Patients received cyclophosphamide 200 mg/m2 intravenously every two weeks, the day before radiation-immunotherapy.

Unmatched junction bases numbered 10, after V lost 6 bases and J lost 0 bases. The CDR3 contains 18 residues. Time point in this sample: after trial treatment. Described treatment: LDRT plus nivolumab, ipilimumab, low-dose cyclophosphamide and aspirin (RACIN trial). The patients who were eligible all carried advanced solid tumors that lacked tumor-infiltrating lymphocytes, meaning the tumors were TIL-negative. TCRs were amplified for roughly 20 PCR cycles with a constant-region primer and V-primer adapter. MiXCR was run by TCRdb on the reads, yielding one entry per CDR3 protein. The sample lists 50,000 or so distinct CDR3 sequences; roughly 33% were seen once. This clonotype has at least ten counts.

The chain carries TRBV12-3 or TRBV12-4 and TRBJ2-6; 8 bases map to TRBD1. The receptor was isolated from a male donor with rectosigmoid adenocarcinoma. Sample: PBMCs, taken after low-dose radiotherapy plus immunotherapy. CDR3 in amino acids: CASSLWDRWSSGANVLTF. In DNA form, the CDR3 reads TGTGCCAGCAGCTTATGGGACAGGTGGAGCTCTGGGGCCAACGTCCTGACTTTC.